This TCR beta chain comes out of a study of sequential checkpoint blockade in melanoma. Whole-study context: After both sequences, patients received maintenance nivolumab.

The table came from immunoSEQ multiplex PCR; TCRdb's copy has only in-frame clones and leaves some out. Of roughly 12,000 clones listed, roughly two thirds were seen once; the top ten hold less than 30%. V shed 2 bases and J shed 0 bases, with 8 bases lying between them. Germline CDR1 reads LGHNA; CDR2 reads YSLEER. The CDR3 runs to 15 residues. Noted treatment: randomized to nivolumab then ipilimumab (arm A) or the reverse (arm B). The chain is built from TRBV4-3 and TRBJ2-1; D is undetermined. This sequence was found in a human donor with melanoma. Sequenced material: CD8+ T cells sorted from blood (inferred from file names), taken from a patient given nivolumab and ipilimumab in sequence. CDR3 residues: CASSQRFPSYNEQFF. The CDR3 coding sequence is TGCGCCAGCAGCCAACGGTTCCCCTCCTACAATGAGCAGTTCTTC.